These 20 T cell receptor beta chains were sequenced from one sample in a study of neurological immune-mediated disorders. TCRdb processed the 5' RACE reads anew with MiXCR; each CDR3 protein has one entry. The data show 50,000 to 80,000 distinct CDR3 sequences, with 3.4% seen just once and roughly 3.7% held by the top ten. The sequenced material came from PBMCs. The receptors originated from a man in his forties or fifties with multiple sclerosis.

This clonotype was detected ten times or more. The V gene is TRBV28, the J gene TRBJ1-5; possible D gene TRBD1, 5 bases. Trimming shortened V by 6 bases and J by 7 bases, and 19 bases separated the two germline ends. The germline CDR1 and CDR2 sequences are MDHEN and SYDVKM. The CDR3 is 15 residues long. The CDR3 spells CASRYHGGFSQPQHF. The CDR3 DNA is TGTGCCAGCAGATATCATGGGGGATTCAGCCAGCCCCAGCATTTT.

This clonotype was seen repeatedly, ten times or more. This chain uses TRBV12-3 or TRBV12-4 with TRBJ2-2, with 7 bases matching TRBD1. The trim removed 8 bases at V and 5 bases at J, leaving 2 bases unmatched. The CDR3 runs to 12 residues. The CDR3 spells CASSGGTGELFF. CDR3 nucleotides: TGTGCCAGCTCAGGGGGAACCGGGGAGCTGTTTTTT.

This clonotype was observed at least ten times. The rearrangement uses TRBV11-1 and TRBJ2-5; weak D call: TRBD1 (5 bases). Germline V gene lookup returns CDR1 SGHAT and CDR2 FQDESV (reference sequence). Deletions cut 2 bases from V and 2 bases from J, with 9 bases between. The CDR3 length is 14 residues. CDR3 loop: CASSLTRVQETQYF. The DNA of the CDR3 is TGTGCCAGCAGCTTAACCAGGGTTCAAGAGACCCAGTACTTC.

The gene calls are TRBV4-1 and TRBJ2-1; TRBD1 might be the D (6 bases). Germline CDR1 reads MGHRA; CDR2 reads YSYEKL. CDR3 length equals 17 residues. Trimming removed 0 bases from V and 6 bases from J, with 18 bases in between. CDR3 loop: CASSQEGIARGFNEQFF. In nucleotides, the CDR3 is TGCGCCAGCAGCCAAGAGGGGATAGCGAGGGGGTTCAATGAGCAGTTCTTC.

Of note for this clonotype: With a much larger clone just one base away, this may be a read error. J is TRBJ2-7 and V is TRBV5-1, with TRBD1 as a possible D gene (5 bases). CDR1 SGHRS and CDR2 YFSETQ come from the germline V gene. The CDR3 runs to 14 residues. V shed 1 base and J shed 7 bases, with 15 bases lying between them. CDR3 coding DNA: TGCGCCAGCAGCTTGACAGGCCTTGGCGAAGAGCAGTACTTC. Residues: CASSLTGLGEEQYF.

This clonotype appeared many times. The chain employs TRBV4-2 and TRBJ1-4; maybe TRBD1 (5 bases). This CDR3 comprises 12 residues. V was shortened by 4 bases and J by 8 bases, with 8 bases between the two germline ends. Germline assignment: CDR1 LGHNA and CDR2 YNFKEQ. In DNA, the CDR3 is TGTGCCAGCAGCCGGGACGGCGAAAAACTGTTTTTT. Translating gives CASSRDGEKLFF.

This clonotype was observed at least ten times. V usage is TRBV20-1 and J usage is TRBJ2-2; tentatively, D is TRBD1 or TRBD2 (5 bases each). Trimming left V 6 bases short and J 0 bases short, with 11 bases between. The CDR3 contains 14 residues. The germline CDR1 and CDR2 sequences are DFQATT and SNEGSKA (reference sequence). CDR3 sequence (DNA): TGCAGTGCAAAACGGGACGCGAACACCGGGGAGCTGTTTTTT. Translated: CSAKRDANTGELFF.

This clonotype occurred many times. This chain uses TRBV6-5 with TRBJ2-3, with 8 bases fitting TRBD2. V shed 5 bases and J 6 bases; nucleotides not matched to a gene: 10. The germline CDR1 and CDR2 sequences are MNHEY and SVGAGI. The CDR3 is made up of 15 amino acids. CDR3 in amino acids: CASSPPGGVRDTQYF. CDR3 in DNA: TGTGCCAGCAGTCCCCCGGGGGGGGTCCGGGATACGCAGTATTTT.

This clonotype was recorded at least ten times. The rearrangement joins TRBV7-2 to TRBJ1-2; D is unclear. The germline V gene encodes CDR1 SGHTA and CDR2 FQGNSA. Trimming stripped 4 bases from V and 4 bases from J, with 10 bases between. This CDR3 contains 13 residues. The CDR3 DNA reads as TGTGCCAGCAGCTACCAGAGTTTCTATGGCTACACCTTC. Its protein product is CASSYQSFYGYTF.

The chain is built from TRBV5-1 and TRBJ1-4; D is perhaps TRBD1 (6 bases). CDR1 and CDR2 (germline): SGHRS, YFSETQ. The CDR3 is made up of 14 amino acids. The V end was cut by 4 bases, the J end by 6 bases, with 13 bases between. The CDR3 region is CASSITGTDEKLFF. The CDR3 DNA follows: TGCGCCAGCAGCATAACAGGGACGGATGAAAAACTGTTTTTT.

This clonotype was seen only a few times. The germline gene is not matched at one end of the junction; a read error may be the cause. V and J are TRBV12-3 or TRBV12-4 and TRBJ1-2; D gene ambiguous. This CDR3 spans 12 amino acids. This chain's CDR3 is CDSSMSSYGYTF. As DNA, the CDR3 is TGTGACAGCAGCATGAGTTCCTATGGCTACACCTTC.

This clonotype was picked up many times. This chain links TRBV6-1 with TRBJ2-2, with D maybe TRBD2 (5 bases). This CDR3 comprises 15 residues. V lost 7 bases, J lost 1 base, and 13 bases lay in between. Germline assignment: CDR1 MNHNS and CDR2 SASEGT. The chain's CDR3 is CASTLRAENTGELFF. The CDR3 bases are TGTGCCAGCACCTTGAGGGCAGAGAACACCGGGGAGCTGTTTTTT.

This clonotype has a count of ten or more. The rearrangement joins TRBV20-1 to TRBJ2-4, with 9 bases identical to TRBD2. The CDR3 covers 16 residues. From germline, CDR1 is DFQATT and CDR2 SNEGSKA (reference sequence). Losses at the gene ends were 1 base for V and 4 bases for J; bases not matched to a gene: 8. CDR3 sequence (DNA): TGCAGTGCTAGAGCCCCCCCTACTAGCGGGAAAAACATTCAGTACTTC. Encoded protein: CSARAPPTSGKNIQYF.

This clonotype was seen many times. The chain employs TRBV20-1 and TRBJ1-2, with 8 bases matching TRBD1. CDR1 DFQATT and CDR2 SNEGSKA come from the germline V gene (reference sequence). The junction had 13 bases not matched to a gene; V was cut back by 6 bases and J by 7 bases. The CDR3 is 14 amino acids. The chain's CDR3 is CSATPPGQAVGYTF. The CDR3 DNA reads TGCAGTGCGACTCCCCCGGGACAGGCCGTTGGCTACACCTTC.

This clonotype has ten or more counts. The rearrangement uses TRBV27 and TRBJ1-1, with 8 bases fitting TRBD1. Germline CDR1 and CDR2: MNHEY and SMNVEV (reference sequence). The length of the CDR3 is 12 residues. Germline trimming cut 4 bases from V and 11 bases from J; bases unmatched to any gene: 6. CDR3 sequence (DNA): TGTGCCAGCAGTTCCTTGCAGGGGGCGGCTTTCTTT. Its translation is CASSSLQGAAFF.

This chain uses TRBV14 with TRBJ1-6; the D is unclear. The CDR3 sequence is 12 residues long. In germline, CDR1 is SGHDN, CDR2 FVKESK. V lost 0 bases to trimming and J lost 17 bases, with 11 bases between them. This CDR3 is CASSQDYGEVHF. The CDR3 DNA sequence: TGTGCCAGCAGCCAAGATTATGGGGAGGTCCACTTT. Drawing the rest from reference TRBV14 and TRBJ1-6, the complete variable domain is EAGVTQFPSHSVIEKGQTVTLRCDPISGHDNLYWYRRVMGKEIKFLLHFVKESKQDESGMPNNRFLAERTGGTYSTLKVQPAELEDSGVYFCASSQDYGEVHFGNGTRLTVT.

This clonotype showed up many times. The chain uses TRBV5-1 and TRBJ2-3; 11 positions agree with TRBD1. The germline V gene encodes CDR1 SGHRS and CDR2 YFSETQ. V gave up 4 bases and J gave up 0 bases; unmatched junction bases: 4. The CDR3 consists of 16 residues. The DNA of the CDR3 is TGCGCCAGCAGCGCCGGACAGGGGGCTAGCACAGATACGCAGTATTTT. Translating it yields CASSAGQGASTDTQYF. The full variable domain, its missing parts supplied by reference TRBV5-1 and TRBJ2-3, is KAGVTQTPRYLIKTRGQQVTLSCSPISGHRSVSWYQQTPGQGLQFLFEYFSETQRNKGNFPGRFSGRQFSNSRSEMNVSTLELGDSALYLCASSAGQGASTDTQYFGPGTRLTVL.

This clonotype was counted at least ten times. This chain connects TRBV5-1 to TRBJ1-1, with 11 bases lining up with TRBD1. The trim removed 4 bases at V and 3 bases at J, leaving 11 bases unmatched. Germline V gives CDR1 SGHRS, CDR2 YFSETQ. This CDR3 region has 17 residues. The DNA for the CDR3 is TGCGCCAGCAGCCCCGGACAGGGGGCGACGGTTTACACTGAAGCTTTCTTT. The encoded protein is CASSPGQGATVYTEAFF.

This clonotype was observed many times. The chain couples TRBV18 to TRBJ1-2, with TRBD1 as a possible D gene (5 bases). Per germline, CDR1 KGHSH and CDR2 LQKENI. CDR3 size: 14 residues. Trimming took off 6 bases at V and 3 bases at J, with 14 bases between the two ends. The DNA for the CDR3 is TGTGCCAGCTCGGGAAGGGGCGACCACTATGGCTACACCTTC. Protein product: CASSGRGDHYGYTF.

This clonotype has more than one count but fewer than ten. This CDR3 fails to terminate in the conserved phenylalanine or tryptophan, so it likely reflects a read error. The rearrangement uses TRBV5-1 and TRBJ2-5, with D perhaps TRBD1 or TRBD2 (5 bases each). Trimming shortened V by 3 bases and J by 1 base, and 10 bases separated the two germline ends. Germline V CDR1 and CDR2: SGHRS, YFSETQ. The CDR3 length is 14 residues. The CDR3 reads CASSSGPPQETQYS. The CDR3, as DNA: TGCGCCAGCAGCTCGGGACCACCCCAAGAGACCCAGTACAGC.